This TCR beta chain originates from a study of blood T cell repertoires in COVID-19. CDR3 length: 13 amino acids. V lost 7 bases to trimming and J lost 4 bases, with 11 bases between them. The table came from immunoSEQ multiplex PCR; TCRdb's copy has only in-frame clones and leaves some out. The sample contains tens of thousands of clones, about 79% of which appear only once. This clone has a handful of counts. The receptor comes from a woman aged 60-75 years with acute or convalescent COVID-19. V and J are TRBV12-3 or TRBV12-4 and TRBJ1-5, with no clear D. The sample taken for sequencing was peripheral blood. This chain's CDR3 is CASILGGNQPQHF. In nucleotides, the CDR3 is TGTGCCAGCATCTTGGGAGGGAATCAGCCCCAGCATTTT.